The 19 T cell receptor beta chains listed next were all sequenced from one sample in a study of vaccination and CD4 T cells after COVID-19 (dated 2022 in TCRdb). The label giving this sample's treatment or condition can be read as: approximately nine-day PBMC culture with coronavirus spike peptide pools or control peptides (ViraFEST assay). Receptor libraries were prepared by PCR. Sequenced using an Illumina iSeq 100. DNA from cultured CD4+ T cells underwent TCR sequencing with the Oncomine TCR Beta short-read assay at the Johns Hopkins FTIC core. Using fastp at Q25 and MiXCR, TCRdb reprocessed the public reads and kept productive beta chains. When rows share a CDR3 protein, they turn into one entry using the most common DNA and genes. This sample is represented by around 10,000 distinct CDR3 sequences; roughly 56% of them were singletons. Jointly, the top ten make up around 21% of the sample. These receptors' antigens are unknown.

Source material: CD4+ T cells from blood, cultured in vitro. These receptors were collected from a human donor who had recovered from COVID-19.

This chain connects TRBV20-1 to TRBJ1-2; D is uncertain. The V end was cut by 3 bases, the J end by 4 bases, with 15 bases between. CDR1 is DFQATT, CDR2 SNEGSKA, per germline (reference sequence). This CDR3 is 14 amino acids long. DNA for the CDR3: TGCAGTGCTAGCGCCCCCATACGAACCTATGGCTACACCTTC. Residues: CSASAPIRTYGYTF.

V is TRBV20-1 and J is TRBJ2-2; TRBD2 matches 8 bases. Germline CDR1 reads DFQATT; CDR2 reads SNEGSKA (reference sequence). The CDR3 runs to 15 residues. V trimming: 3 bases; J trimming: 13 bases; junction bases outside the gene matches: 16. Written as DNA, the CDR3 is TGCAGTGCTAGGACTAGCGTGAACACCGGGGAGTCGCTGTTTTTT. Its protein is CSARTSVNTGESLFF.

In this sample, this clonotype turned up a few times. V gene TRBV6-2 or TRBV6-3 combines with J gene TRBJ2-1; D unresolved. V was clipped by 8 bases and J by 1 base, with 15 bases between them. CDR1 and CDR2 (germline): MNHEY, SVGEGT. The CDR3 extends over 15 amino acids. The CDR3 spells CASGTPRRSYNEQFF. The CDR3 DNA is TGTGCCAGCGGAACGCCCCGAAGGTCCTACAATGAGCAGTTCTTC.

The chain combines TRBV14 with TRBJ1-5, with D tentatively TRBD1 (5 bases). CDR3 size: 13 residues. The V and J ends lost 5 bases and 7 bases respectively, with 12 bases between them. The germline V gene encodes CDR1 SGHDN and CDR2 FVKESK. The CDR3 here is CASSSRRGQPQHF. As DNA, the CDR3 is TGTGCCAGCAGCAGCCGGAGGGGCCAGCCCCAGCATTTT.

This chain links TRBV7-2 with TRBJ2-2; 7 bases are a match to TRBD2. V trimming: 2 bases; J trimming: 3 bases; junction bases outside the gene matches: 12. CDR3 length: 18 residues. Looked up from germline, CDR1 is SGHTA and CDR2 is FQGNSA. The CDR3 DNA sequence: TGTGCCAGCAGCTTAAGTCTGTCGGCGGGAGTTTACACCGGGGAGCTGTTTTTT. Translated: CASSLSLSAGVYTGELFF.

This clonotype was detected a few times. This rearrangement joins TRBV11-2 to TRBJ1-5; 9 bases are shared with TRBD1. CDR1 is SGHAT, CDR2 FQNNGV, per germline. The V and J ends lost 3 bases and 15 bases, in that order; junction bases with no gene match: 9. The CDR3 runs to 13 residues. The CDR3 is CASSFTLGTGLHF. DNA of the CDR3: TGTGCCAGCAGCTTCACCTTAGGGACAGGGCTGCATTTT.

The table lists this clonotype with a few counts. The V and J genes are TRBV7-7 and TRBJ2-1, with D perhaps matching TRBD2 (8 bases). V gave up 1 base and J gave up 7 bases, with 17 bases separating them. The CDR3 loop spans 16 amino acids. Germline CDR1 reads SSHAT; CDR2 reads FNYEAQ (reference sequence). The chain's CDR3 is CASSLEAGRGPNEQFF. CDR3 DNA sequence: TGTGCCAGCAGCTTAGAAGCCGGGAGGGGGCCGAATGAGCAGTTCTTC. Based on the CDR3 plus reference TRBV7-7 and TRBJ2-1, the full variable domain is GAGVSQSPRYKVTKRGQDVTLRCDPISSHATLYWYQQALGQGPEFLTYFNYEAQPDKSGLPSDRFSAERPEGSISTLTIQRTEQRDSAMYRCASSLEAGRGPNEQFFGPGTRLTVL.

The rearrangement uses TRBV10-3 and TRBJ2-1; D may be TRBD2 (6 bases). The CDR3 covers 12 residues. The germline gives CDR1 ENHRY, CDR2 SYGVKD. V was cut by 6 bases and J by 4 bases, with 7 bases left in between. CDR3 sequence: CAISGGYNEQFF. The CDR3 coding sequence is TGTGCCATCAGCGGGGGATACAATGAGCAGTTCTTC.

V gene TRBV5-1 combines with J gene TRBJ1-6; 8 bases fit TRBD1. The trim removed 4 bases at V and 5 bases at J, leaving 2 bases unmatched. Germline loops: CDR1 SGHRS, CDR2 YFSETQ. The CDR3 covers 14 residues. The CDR3 region has the DNA TGCGCCAGCAGCCAGACAGGGGATAATTCACCCCTCCACTTT. Translating gives CASSQTGDNSPLHF.

This rearrangement joins TRBV10-2 to TRBJ2-7; 9 positions agree with TRBD1. CDR1 is WSHSY and CDR2 is SAAADI in the germline V gene. V gave up 4 bases and J gave up 9 bases; unmatched junction bases: 7. There are 13 residues in the CDR3. This chain's CDR3 is CASSGDRERAQYF. The CDR3 nucleotides read TGCGCCAGCAGTGGGGACAGGGAACGGGCGCAGTACTTC.

The rearrangement joins TRBV27 to TRBJ2-5; 9 bases fit TRBD1. Looked up from germline, CDR1 is MNHEY and CDR2 is SMNVEV (reference sequence). The length of the CDR3 is 15 residues. J was trimmed by 4 bases and V by 4 bases; bases with no gene match: 7. The chain's CDR3 is CASSYGDRARETQYF. For the CDR3, the DNA is TGTGCCAGCAGTTATGGGGACAGGGCTCGAGAGACCCAGTACTTC.

The V call is TRBV5-1, the J call TRBJ1-2, with D possibly matching TRBD1 (5 bases). Trimming cost V 0 bases and J 8 bases, with 14 bases left between them. In germline, CDR1 is SGHRS, CDR2 YFSETQ. CDR3 length: 14 residues. Here the CDR3 reads CASSLAEAGQGYTF. The CDR3 nucleotides read TGCGCCAGCAGCTTGGCCGAGGCAGGGCAAGGCTACACCTTC.

The gene calls are TRBV28 and TRBJ2-7; no clear D gene. CDR3 length equals 14 residues. CDR1 MDHEN and CDR2 SYDVKM come from the germline V gene. Trimming left V 8 bases short and J 3 bases short, with 17 bases between. The CDR3 DNA follows: TGTGCCAGCTCCAGGACGGTCGGTAACTACGAGCAGTACTTC. It codes for CASSRTVGNYEQYF.

The chain carries TRBV19 and TRBJ2-4, with D possibly being TRBD1 (5 bases). Germline-derived CDR1 and CDR2 are LNHDA and SQIVND (reference sequence). The ends were cut back, 5 bases at V and 0 bases at J, with 26 bases in the middle. The CDR3 contains 20 residues. CDR3 DNA sequence: TGTGCCAGTAGTCCCTCCGCAGGCCGCCCGAGACAGATAGCCAAAAACATTCAGTACTTC. This encodes CASSPSAGRPRQIAKNIQYF.

The CDR3, as DNA: TGCAGTGCTGGGGGACGGAGACAAGAGACCCAGTACTTC. Translation: CSAGGRRQETQYF. This chain joins TRBV20-1 and TRBJ2-5; D is perhaps TRBD1 or TRBD2 (5 bases each). The germline V gene has CDR1 DFQATT and CDR2 SNEGSKA (reference sequence). The CDR3 is made up of 13 amino acids. V was clipped by 5 bases and J by 2 bases, with 12 bases between them.

The genes are TRBV7-9 and TRBJ2-2; a weak D match, TRBD2 (7 bases). Trimming took 2 bases from V and 7 from J, leaving 14 bases between them. The CDR3 totals 15 residues. CDR1 and CDR2 (germline): SEHNR, FQNEAQ (reference sequence). In nucleotides, the CDR3 is TGTGCCAGCAGCTTATTACGGGGGGCAAGCGGGGAGCTGTTTTTT. This encodes CASSLLRGASGELFF.

In its sample, this clonotype is large (0.1 to 1%). The rearrangement joins TRBV10-3 to TRBJ2-7; D might be TRBD1 or TRBD2, each matching 7 bases. The CDR3 runs to 11 residues. From germline, CDR1 is ENHRY and CDR2 SYGVKD. V was trimmed by 8 bases and J by 5 bases, leaving 10 bases between them. CDR3 protein: CAISGGDEQYF. CDR3 sequence (DNA): TGTGCCATCTCAGGGGGGGACGAGCAGTACTTC.

The chain carries TRBV10-1 and TRBJ2-3; the match to TRBD1 covers 10 bases. The V and J ends lost 7 bases and 5 bases, in that order; junction bases with no gene match: 6. Germline values: CDR1 WNHNN, CDR2 SYGVQD (reference sequence). The CDR3 loop spans 14 amino acids. CDR3 loop: CASNDRGPGDTQYF. In DNA, the CDR3 is TGCGCCAGCAATGACAGGGGGCCGGGAGATACGCAGTATTTT.

This clonotype has only a few counts. J is TRBJ2-1 and V is TRBV19; TRBD1 matches at 12 bases. V lost 6 bases, J lost 6 bases, and 15 bases stayed unmatched. In germline, CDR1 is LNHDA, CDR2 SQIVND (reference sequence). This CDR3 is 18 amino acids long. The CDR3 here is CASSTRDRGRIFGNEQFF. CDR3 bases: TGTGCCAGTAGCACCCGGGACAGGGGGCGAATCTTCGGCAATGAGCAGTTCTTC.